This T cell receptor beta chain was recovered during a study of blood T cell repertoires in COVID-19. The method was immunoSEQ multiplex PCR; TCRdb's version includes in-frame clones alone and lacks a portion of them. In the table there are 200,000 to 250,000 clones, over 70% of which are singletons. Sequencing used PBMCs or T cells enriched from blood (not recorded which). The source of this sequence is a woman in her 30s who had been exposed to COVID-19.

The CDR3 region is CASSQEAGVLGYTF. The CDR3 DNA is TGTGCCAGCAGCCAAGAGGCAGGGGTCCTTGGCTACACCTTC. The chain recombines TRBV14 with TRBJ1-2, with D tentatively TRBD1 (6 bases). This CDR3 spans 14 amino acids. CDR1 is SGHDN and CDR2 is FVKESK in the germline V gene. V was trimmed by 0 bases and J by 7 bases, leaving 12 bases between them. Full variable domain (outside the CDR3, taken from reference TRBV14 and TRBJ1-2): EAGVTQFPSHSVIEKGQTVTLRCDPISGHDNLYWYRRVMGKEIKFLLHFVKESKQDESGMPNNRFLAERTGGTYSTLKVQPAELEDSGVYFCASSQEAGVLGYTFGSGTRLTVV.